This is a list of T cell receptor beta chains from one sample in a study of blood T cell repertoires in COVID-19. Measured with immunoSEQ multiplex PCR; TCRdb has only the in-frame clones, and not every one. Here the sample spans some 250,000 clones, about nine tenths being singletons. The sequenced sample was peripheral blood. The receptors derive from a man aged 25-45 years who had recovered from COVID-19. CDR3s include the opening cysteine and the closing phenylalanine or tryptophan. Each record gives: D gene, clone size, J gene, V gene, CDR3 protein, CDR3 DNA. A D gene is named only where the DNA matches it firmly. Part of the rows lack a size; the others show once, few, many or a class for expanded clones.

D gene: .
clone size: .
J gene: TRBJ2-3
V gene: TRBV10-1
CDR3 protein: CASSRYRDTDTQYF
CDR3 DNA: TGCGCCAGCAGTCGATACAGGGACACAGATACGCAGTATTTT

D gene: TRBD1
clone size: .
J gene: TRBJ2-3
V gene: TRBV5-1
CDR3 protein: CASSWGQGLSTDTQYF
CDR3 DNA: TGCGCCAGCAGCTGGGGACAGGGGCTGAGCACAGATACGCAGTATTTT

D gene: .
clone size: .
J gene: TRBJ1-3
V gene: TRBV25-1
CDR3 protein: CASVDGTSGNTIYF
CDR3 DNA: TGTGCCAGCGTTGATGGGACATCCGGAAACACCATATATTTT

D gene: .
clone size: .
J gene: TRBJ1-2
V gene: TRBV5-4
CDR3 protein: CASSLLAGLRENYGYTF
CDR3 DNA: TGTGCCAGCAGCCTATTAGCGGGGTTAAGGGAGAACTATGGCTACACCTTC

D gene: .
clone size: .
J gene: TRBJ1-1
V gene: TRBV6-6
CDR3 protein: CASSYGGRLRNTEAFF
CDR3 DNA: TGTGCCAGCAGTTACGGGGGGAGGTTGCGGAACACTGAAGCTTTCTTT

D gene: .
clone size: .
J gene: TRBJ2-2
V gene: TRBV6-4
CDR3 protein: CASSRGRMANTGELFF
CDR3 DNA: TGTGCCAGCAGCCGAGGAAGAATGGCGAACACCGGGGAGCTGTTTTTT

D gene: TRBD1
clone size: .
J gene: TRBJ1-5
V gene: TRBV5-1
CDR3 protein: CASSLGTGDQPQHF
CDR3 DNA: TGCGCCAGCAGCTTAGGGACAGGAGATCAGCCCCAGCATTTT

D gene: TRBD2
clone size: .
J gene: TRBJ2-7
V gene: TRBV6-5
CDR3 protein: CASSSGTIYEQYF
CDR3 DNA: TGTGCCAGCAGCTCCGGGACTATCTACGAGCAGTACTTC

D gene: .
clone size: .
J gene: TRBJ2-7
V gene: TRBV20-1
CDR3 protein: CSARDGRYEQYF
CDR3 DNA: TGCAGTGCTCGTGACGGTAGATACGAGCAGTACTTC

D gene: .
clone size: once
J gene: TRBJ2-5
V gene: TRBV30
CDR3 protein: CAHERGQAETQYF
CDR3 DNA: TGTGCACACGAGCGGGGACAAGCGGAGACCCAGTACTTC

D gene: .
clone size: .
J gene: TRBJ2-3
V gene: TRBV7-2
CDR3 protein: CASSQPGVLVLQYF
CDR3 DNA: TGTGCCAGCAGCCAGCCCGGGGTCCTCGTTCTGCAGTATTTT

D gene: TRBD1
clone size: .
J gene: TRBJ2-1
V gene: TRBV29-1
CDR3 protein: CSENRGPGNEQFF
CDR3 DNA: TGCAGCGAGAACAGGGGGCCGGGCAATGAGCAGTTCTTC

D gene: .
clone size: .
J gene: TRBJ1-1
V gene: TRBV7-2
CDR3 protein: CASSFQGRSTEAFF
CDR3 DNA: TGTGCCAGCAGCTTTCAGGGAAGAAGCACTGAAGCTTTCTTT

D gene: .
clone size: once
J gene: TRBJ2-7
V gene: TRBV7-9
CDR3 protein: CASSPGADAGYEQYF
CDR3 DNA: TGTGCCAGCAGCCCAGGGGCGGACGCTGGGTACGAGCAGTACTTC

D gene: TRBD1
clone size: .
J gene: TRBJ1-2
V gene: TRBV19
CDR3 protein: CASSIATGGGYTF
CDR3 DNA: TGTGCCAGTAGTATAGCGACAGGGGGTGGCTACACCTTC

D gene: .
clone size: .
J gene: TRBJ1-1
V gene: TRBV19
CDR3 protein: CASSIWGAREAFF
CDR3 DNA: TGTGCCAGTAGTATTTGGGGAGCTAGAGAAGCTTTCTTT

D gene: TRBD1
clone size: many
J gene: TRBJ1-1
V gene: TRBV18
CDR3 protein: CASSPQGAENTEAFF
CDR3 DNA: TGTGCCAGCTCCCCACAGGGGGCGGAGAACACTGAAGCTTTCTTT

D gene: .
clone size: .
J gene: TRBJ2-7
V gene: TRBV19
CDR3 protein: CASSIHRDEQYF
CDR3 DNA: TGTGCCAGTAGTATTCACAGGGACGAGCAGTACTTC

D gene: .
clone size: .
J gene: TRBJ2-2
V gene: TRBV29-1
CDR3 protein: CSVEEGIAVHRELFF
CDR3 DNA: TGCAGCGTTGAAGAGGGGATAGCGGTGCACCGGGAGCTGTTTTTT

D gene: .
clone size: .
J gene: TRBJ1-5
V gene: TRBV28
CDR3 protein: CASSRHPGGNQPQHF
CDR3 DNA: TGTGCCAGCAGCCGACACCCAGGGGGCAATCAGCCCCAGCATTTT

D gene: .
clone size: .
J gene: TRBJ1-5
V gene: TRBV6-2/TRBV6-3
CDR3 protein: CASSSWQGPPFNQPQHF
CDR3 DNA: TGTGCCAGCAGTTCCTGGCAGGGGCCGCCTTTTAATCAGCCCCAGCATTTT

D gene: TRBD1
clone size: .
J gene: TRBJ2-7
V gene: TRBV12-5
CDR3 protein: CASGIQGKQYF
CDR3 DNA: TGTGCTAGTGGTATACAGGGGAAGCAGTACTTC

D gene: .
clone size: .
J gene: TRBJ2-2
V gene: TRBV9
CDR3 protein: CASSVAGASNTGELFF
CDR3 DNA: TGTGCCAGCAGCGTAGCTGGGGCTTCGAACACCGGGGAGCTGTTTTTT

D gene: .
clone size: few
J gene: TRBJ2-1
V gene: TRBV7-2
CDR3 protein: CASSFTSGSYNEQFF
CDR3 DNA: TGTGCCAGCAGCTTTACCAGCGGGTCCTACAATGAGCAGTTCTTC